This entry lists 16 T cell receptor beta chains sequenced from one sample in a study of OX40 agonist ivuxolimab in advanced cancers. Sequencing used immunoSEQ multiplex PCR; TCRdb keeps in-frame clones, though not all of them. The sample shows tens of thousands of clones, about 85% of them seen only once. Sequencing used CD4+ or CD8+ T cells sorted from blood, obtained in a trial of the OX40 agonist ivuxolimab. The receptors originated from an adult with an advanced solid tumor such as melanoma, head and neck, liver or kidney cancer.

This rearrangement joins TRBV29-1 to TRBJ2-1, with D perhaps TRBD2 (7 bases). CDR1 SQVTM and CDR2 ANQGSEA come from the germline V gene. CDR3 length equals 12 residues. With 3 bases removed from V and 8 bases from J, the gap between germline ends came to 11 bases. The CDR3 DNA reads TGCAGCGTTGATGGGGGGGGCCATGAGCAGTTCTTC. Its protein is CSVDGGGHEQFF.

J is TRBJ2-3 and V is TRBV5-1; the D is unclear. The V end lost 3 bases, the J end lost 0 bases, and 11 bases lay between the germline ends. The CDR3 extends over 15 amino acids. Germline loops: CDR1 SGHRS, CDR2 YFSETQ. The CDR3 DNA reads as TGCGCCAGCAGCTCCTCAGGTGTTAGCACAGATACGCAGTATTTT. Translation: CASSSSGVSTDTQYF. Drawing the rest from reference TRBV5-1 and TRBJ2-3, the complete variable domain is KAGVTQTPRYLIKTRGQQVTLSCSPISGHRSVSWYQQTPGQGLQFLFEYFSETQRNKGNFPGRFSGRQFSNSRSEMNVSTLELGDSALYLCASSSSGVSTDTQYFGPGTRLTVL.

V is TRBV5-8 and J is TRBJ1-2; TRBD1 is a possible D gene (5 bases). This CDR3 comprises 13 residues. The germline V gene encodes CDR1 SGHTS and CDR2 YDEGEE. Trimming pared 4 bases from V and 1 base from J, leaving 8 bases between. The CDR3 coding sequence is TGTGCCAGCAGCAAGGGGTTTAACTATGGCTACACCTTC. It is translated as CASSKGFNYGYTF.

The chain joins TRBV19 to TRBJ2-3, with 7 bases aligning to TRBD1. CDR1 LNHDA and CDR2 SQIVND come from the germline V gene (reference sequence). This CDR3 spans 14 amino acids. The trim removed 7 bases at V and 1 base at J, leaving 5 bases unmatched. The CDR3 bases are TGTGCCAGTATGGACAGGCCACGCACAGATACGCAGTATTTT. It encodes CASMDRPRTDTQYF.

J is TRBJ2-5 and V is TRBV29-1, with D unclear. Germline CDR1 reads SQVTM; CDR2 reads ANQGSEA. The CDR3 loop spans 13 amino acids. V gave up 4 bases and J gave up 5 bases, with 14 bases separating them. DNA of the CDR3: TGCAGCGTTGCCGAGCCGGTCAAGGAGACCCAGTACTTC. It specifies CSVAEPVKETQYF.

As for this clone: In the same sample, other DNA sequences code for this CDR3. CDR3 bases: TGTGCCAGCAGCTTAGACAGGTTCTCCTACAATGAGCAGTTCTTC. Amino acid sequence: CASSLDRFSYNEQFF. V usage is TRBV7-2 and J usage is TRBJ2-1, with D possibly TRBD1 on 5 matching bases. Germline CDR1 and CDR2: SGHTA and FQGNSA. Trimming shortened V by 1 base and J by 0 bases, and 7 bases separated the two germline ends. The CDR3 contains 15 residues.

There are a few counts of this clone. This chain uses TRBV6-6 with TRBJ1-5; D is unresolved. Germline CDR1 MNHNY, CDR2 SVGAGI (reference sequence). V was pared by 0 bases and J by 1 base, with 4 bases between. This CDR3 region has 14 residues. As DNA, the CDR3 is TGTGCCAGCAGTTACTCGATCAGCAATCAGCCCCAGCATTTT. This codes for CASSYSISNQPQHF.

V and J are TRBV7-9 and TRBJ1-2; D remains unclear. The CDR3 is made up of 16 amino acids. The V gene lost 1 base and the J gene lost 1 base, with 13 bases spanning the gap. Germline CDR1 and CDR2: SEHNR and FQNEAQ (reference sequence). DNA of the CDR3: TGTGCCAGCAGCTTAGTTAGTGGCAGCCTTAACTATGGCTACACCTTC. This translates into CASSLVSGSLNYGYTF.

The J gene is TRBJ2-2, the V gene TRBV6-6; 10 positions match TRBD2. The germline V gene has CDR1 MNHNY and CDR2 SVGAGI (reference sequence). The CDR3 has 16 amino acids. The junction had 4 bases not matched to a gene; V was cut back by 1 base and J by 5 bases. Here the CDR3 DNA reads TGTGCCAGCAGTTACTTTTTAGCGGGGGGTACCGGGGAGCTGTTTTTT. Protein: CASSYFLAGGTGELFF.

The chain recombines TRBV7-6 with TRBJ2-5, with 11 bases matching TRBD2. Germline trimming cut 5 bases from V and 2 bases from J; bases unmatched to any gene: 4. The CDR3 runs to 15 residues. Germline V gene sequence: CDR1 SGHVS, CDR2 FNYEAQ. DNA of the CDR3: TGTGCCAGCAGCCGCCGACTAGCGGGGCAAGAGACCCAGTACTTC. Translation: CASSRRLAGQETQYF.

This chain links TRBV5-4 with TRBJ1-6, with D uncertain. The V end lost 2 bases, the J end lost 7 bases, and 10 bases lay between the germline ends. The length of the CDR3 is 14 residues. CDR1 and CDR2 from the germline V gene are SGHNT and YYREEE (reference sequence). The CDR3 is CASSFLVGNSPLHF. CDR3 bases: TGTGCCAGCAGCTTTCTTGTTGGGAATTCACCCCTCCACTTT.

The count of this clone is one. This chain uses TRBV9 with TRBJ1-6, with D possibly matching TRBD1 (5 bases). This CDR3 spans 15 amino acids. Deletions cut 3 bases from V and 6 bases from J, with 13 bases between. CDR1 and CDR2 from the germline V gene are SGDLS and YYNGEE. The CDR3 sequence is CASSAQGGSNSPLHF. The CDR3 nucleotides read TGTGCCAGCAGCGCCCAGGGTGGAAGTAATTCACCCCTCCACTTT.

CDR3 sequence reads: CASSIIISGANVLTF. The DNA of the CDR3 is TGTGCCAGCTCGATCATAATCTCTGGGGCCAACGTCCTGACTTTC. The rearrangement links TRBV18 to TRBJ2-6; D is ambiguous. V was clipped by 6 bases and J by 0 bases, with 9 bases between them. The CDR3 contains 15 residues. In germline, CDR1 is KGHSH, CDR2 LQKENI.

The rearrangement uses TRBV7-6 and TRBJ1-4; no firm D call. The germline gives CDR1 SGHVS, CDR2 FNYEAQ. The CDR3 is 12 amino acids. Trimming took off 5 bases at V and 8 bases at J, with 9 bases between the two ends. The CDR3 DNA follows: TGTGCCAGCAGCCCCGGACGGGAAAAACTGTTTTTT. This encodes CASSPGREKLFF.

V and J are TRBV11-1 and TRBJ1-6; D is unclear. Trimming removed 5 bases from V and 8 bases from J, with 13 bases in between. The CDR3 runs to 14 residues. Per germline, CDR1 SGHAT and CDR2 FQDESV (reference sequence). The CDR3: CASSEGRRDSPLHF. The CDR3 nucleotides read TGTGCCAGCAGCGAGGGTAGACGAGATTCACCCCTCCACTTT.

This chain links TRBV6-5 with TRBJ2-1; 12 bases fit TRBD2. The V segment lost 4 bases and the J segment 6 bases; nucleotides outside the gene matches: 4. This CDR3 spans 15 amino acids. CDR1 MNHEY and CDR2 SVGAGI come from the germline V gene. The CDR3 region is CASSFGLAGSNEQFF. DNA of the CDR3: TGTGCCAGCAGTTTCGGACTAGCGGGGAGCAATGAGCAGTTCTTC.